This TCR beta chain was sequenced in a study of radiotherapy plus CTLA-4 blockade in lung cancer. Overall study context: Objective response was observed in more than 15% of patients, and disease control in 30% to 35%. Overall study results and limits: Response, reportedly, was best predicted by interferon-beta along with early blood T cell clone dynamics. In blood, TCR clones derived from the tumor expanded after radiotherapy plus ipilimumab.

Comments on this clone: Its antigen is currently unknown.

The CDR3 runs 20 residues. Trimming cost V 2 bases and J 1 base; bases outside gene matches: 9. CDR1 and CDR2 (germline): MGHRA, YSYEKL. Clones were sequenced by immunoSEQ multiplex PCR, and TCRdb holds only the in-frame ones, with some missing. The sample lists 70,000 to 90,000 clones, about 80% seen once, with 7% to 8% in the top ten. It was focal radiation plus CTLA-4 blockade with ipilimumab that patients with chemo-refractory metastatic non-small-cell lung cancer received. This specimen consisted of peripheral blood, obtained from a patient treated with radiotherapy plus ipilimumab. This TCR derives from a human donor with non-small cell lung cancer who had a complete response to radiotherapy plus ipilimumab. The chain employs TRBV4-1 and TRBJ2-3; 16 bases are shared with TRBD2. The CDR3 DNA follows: TGCGCCAGCAGCCAACCGGGACTAGCGGGGGGGCAAAGGGGCACAGATACGCAGTATTTT. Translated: CASSQPGLAGGQRGTDTQYF.